Following are 18 T cell receptor beta chains from one sample sequenced in a study of T-cell reconstitution after alpha-beta-depleted transplantation in children. This sample's TCRbeta library carried unique molecular identifier barcodes. TCRdb re-called the PCR reads with MiXCR, one entry per CDR3 protein. The sample records some 280,000 distinct CDR3 sequences, more than 8% being singletons. The starting material was PBMCs from the stem cell graft donor, obtained from the stem cell graft. Receptor source: a human donor who donated a stem cell graft to a child with SCID.

In DNA, the CDR3 is TGCGCCAGCAGCTTGGAGCCGGGGGGGGTCCGTGCCTACGAGCAGTACTTC. Translation: CASSLEPGGVRAYEQYF. The chain combines TRBV5-1 with TRBJ2-7; 8 nucleotides match TRBD2. Per the germline V gene, CDR1 is SGHRS and CDR2 is YFSETQ. The CDR3 covers 17 residues. Trimming cost V 0 bases and J 2 bases; bases outside gene matches: 10.

This clonotype was seen repeatedly, ten times or more. The chain combines TRBV5-1 with TRBJ2-2; D is possibly TRBD1 (7 bases). The CDR3 is 14 residues long. V dropped 4 bases and J dropped 3 bases, with 10 bases sitting between them. Germline loops: CDR1 SGHRS, CDR2 YFSETQ. CDR3 sequence (DNA): TGCGCCAGCAGCGGAGGGGGCCACACCGGGGAGCTGTTTTTT. Translated: CASSGGGHTGELFF.

Remarks on this clonotype: Possible read error: a much larger clone is one base away. The rearrangement joins TRBV10-2 to TRBJ2-1; D uncertain. Per the germline V gene, CDR1 is WSHSY and CDR2 is SAAADI. There are 13 residues in the CDR3. Here the CDR3 reads CASSREPYNDQFF. The DNA of the CDR3 is TGCGCCAGCAGTAGGGAACCCTACAATGATCAGTTCTTC.

Only a few counts were recorded for this clonotype. The chain uses TRBV4-1 and TRBJ2-7; TRBD1 is a possible D gene (6 bases). This CDR3 has 15 residues. V was clipped by 0 bases and J by 2 bases, with 11 bases between them. The germline V gene encodes CDR1 MGHRA and CDR2 YSYEKL. CDR3 sequence (DNA): TGCGCCAGCAGCCAAGAGTACAGGGTGGCCTACGAGCAGTACTTC. Encoded protein: CASSQEYRVAYEQYF.

The sample holds many counts of this clonotype. The chain uses TRBV29-1 and TRBJ2-5, with TRBD2 matching over 7 bases. J was trimmed by 5 bases and V by 7 bases; bases with no gene match: 7. The CDR3 covers 12 residues. Germline V gene data show CDR1 as SQVTM and CDR2 as ANQGSEA. The CDR3 sequence: CSALGSGETQYF. In DNA, the CDR3 is TGCAGCGCCCTAGGTAGCGGGGAGACCCAGTACTTC. The whole variable domain, filled in from reference TRBV29-1 and TRBJ2-5, reads SAVISQKPSRDICQRGTSLTIQCQVDSQVTMMFWYRQQPGQSLTLIATANQGSEATYESGFVIDKFPISRPNLTFSTLTVSNMSPEDSSIYLCSALGSGETQYFGPGTRLLVL.

This clonotype was observed at least ten times. This chain joins TRBV6-1 and TRBJ2-5; 8 bases agree with TRBD2. This CDR3 region has 15 residues. Trimming cost V 7 bases and J 5 bases; bases outside gene matches: 12. Germline V gene data show CDR1 as MNHNS and CDR2 as SASEGT. The CDR3 region has the DNA TGTGCCAGCATGGTCGGGGGGGTGAGCGGTGAGACCCAGTACTTC. Amino acids: CASMVGGVSGETQYF.

This clonotype has only a few counts. This chain uses TRBV5-1 with TRBJ2-7, with a tentative D call TRBD2 (7 bases). This CDR3 is built from 16 residues. Trimming removed 3 bases from V and 0 bases from J, with 16 bases in between. Germline values: CDR1 SGHRS, CDR2 YFSETQ. The CDR3 region is CASSSPGGISSYEQYF. In nucleotides, the CDR3 is TGCGCCAGCAGCTCCCCGGGGGGCATAAGCTCCTACGAGCAGTACTTC.

This clonotype was found a few times. This chain connects TRBV20-1 to TRBJ2-7; D is perhaps TRBD1 (6 bases). The CDR3 runs to 13 residues. Germline loops: CDR1 DFQATT, CDR2 SNEGSKA (reference sequence). V shed 3 bases and J shed 1 base, with 10 bases lying between them. CDR3 amino acids: CSASQGPSYEQYF. For the CDR3, the DNA is TGCAGTGCTAGCCAGGGGCCGTCCTACGAGCAGTACTTC.

There are many counts of this clonotype. The junction departs from the called germline gene at one end, perhaps through a read error. The V call is TRBV7-7, the J call TRBJ1-6; D is uncertain. Germline V gives CDR1 SSHAT, CDR2 FNYEAQ (reference sequence). CDR3 length: 14 residues. Written as DNA, the CDR3 is TGTGCTAGCAGCTTAGGAGCGCCGAGTTCACCCCTCCACTTT. This gives the protein CASSLGAPSSPLHF.

A remark on this clonotype: A much larger clonotype is one base distant, so this may be a read error. This chain connects TRBV2 to TRBJ2-2; D is uncertain. The CDR3 totals 13 residues. Germline CDR1 is SNHLY and CDR2 is FYNNEI. As DNA, the CDR3 is TGTGCCAGCCAATGGGGTTTAACCGAGGAGCTGTTTTTT. Encoded protein: CASQWGLTEELFF.

The chain carries TRBV6-1 and TRBJ2-1; 11 bases line up with TRBD2. This CDR3 has 18 amino acids. The junction had 14 bases not matched to a gene; V was cut back by 6 bases and J by 4 bases. CDR1 and CDR2 (germline): MNHNS, SASEGT. DNA of the CDR3: TGTGCCAGCAGCCCAACTAGCGGGGGCCCTTCTCCTTACAATGAGCAGTTCTTC. This gives the protein CASSPTSGGPSPYNEQFF.

This chain links TRBV10-3 with TRBJ1-5, with D hard to call. Germline V gene data show CDR1 as ENHRY and CDR2 as SYGVKD. Trimming stripped 2 bases from V and 2 bases from J, with 10 bases between. CDR3 length: 15 amino acids. DNA for the CDR3: TGTGCCATCAGTGAGCAACCGGGAGGCAATCAGCCCCAGCATTTT. Translating it yields CAISEQPGGNQPQHF.

Remarks on this clonotype: A read error may be the cause here, since a much bigger clone is one base away. The CDR3 protein is CAISRTSGEYEQYF. CDR3 coding DNA: TGTGCCATCAGTCGGACTAGCGGGGAATACGAGCAGTACTTC. The chain joins TRBV12-3 or TRBV12-4 to TRBJ2-7; 12 bases line up with TRBD2. The CDR3 is 14 amino acids.

This clonotype was counted between two and nine times. The chain recombines TRBV14 with TRBJ1-4, with D possibly matching TRBD1 (5 bases). Trimming shortened V by 3 bases and J by 7 bases, and 12 bases separated the two germline ends. Germline loops: CDR1 SGHDN, CDR2 FVKESK. The CDR3 is 14 residues long. The CDR3 here is CASSQGLNSEKLFF. In DNA form, the CDR3 reads TGTGCCAGCAGCCAGGGACTGAATAGTGAAAAACTGTTTTTT.

CDR3 protein: CSARDLAGVIYEQYF. CDR3 DNA sequence: TGCAGTGCTAGAGATTTGGCAGGGGTGATCTACGAGCAGTACTTC. The rearrangement joins TRBV20-1 to TRBJ2-7; maybe TRBD1 (6 bases). The CDR3 has 15 residues. Per the germline V gene, CDR1 is DFQATT and CDR2 is SNEGSKA (reference sequence). Trimming shortened V by 0 bases and J by 3 bases, and 15 bases separated the two germline ends.

This clonotype was seen many times. V is TRBV16 and J is TRBJ2-1, with D maybe TRBD2 (6 bases). Germline CDR1 reads KGHSY; CDR2 reads FQNENV. V shed 0 bases and J shed 15 bases, with 12 bases lying between them. This CDR3 has 12 amino acids. The CDR3 protein is CASSQSGTAWFF. As DNA, the CDR3 is TGTGCCAGCAGCCAATCTGGGACTGCGTGGTTCTTC.

This clonotype has only a few counts. The V call is TRBV10-3, the J call TRBJ2-7, with 11 positions matching TRBD1. J gave up 7 bases and V 4 bases, and 3 bases lay outside the gene matches. CDR1 ENHRY and CDR2 SYGVKD come from the germline V gene. The CDR3 is 13 residues long. CDR3 bases: TGTGCCATCAGTGGGACAGGGGGCGAAGAGCAGTACTTC. Amino acids: CAISGTGGEEQYF.

This clonotype occurred a few times. This chain connects TRBV6-5 to TRBJ1-2, with TRBD1 matching 8 bases. CDR3 length equals 14 residues. Unmatched junction bases numbered 10, after V lost 6 bases and J lost 7 bases. Germline CDR1 is MNHEY and CDR2 is SVGAGI. The CDR3 coding sequence is TGTGCCAGCAGGCCACACAGGGGGAGCGGTGGCTACACCTTC. It is translated as CASRPHRGSGGYTF.